This entry features one T cell receptor (beta chain) sequence. Only in-frame clones appear in the TCRdb table, and some are missing; sequencing was by immunoSEQ multiplex PCR. The sample yields about 36,000 clones, 74% seen once. These data originate in a study of early stage breast cancer tumors. Study summary: Under 10 ER+/PR+/HER2- tumors were invasive ductal; a few were invasive lobular. Average read coverage per sample was 9 to 10-fold.

The specimen sequenced was blood. The origin of this receptor is a person in their 60s with breast cancer.

CDR3 DNA: TGTGCCAGCAGTGACGACAGAAGCACAGATACGCAGTATTTT. Protein: CASSDDRSTDTQYF. The chain is built from TRBV25-1 and TRBJ2-3, with a tentative D call TRBD1 (5 bases). Deletions cut 3 bases from V and 0 bases from J, with 7 bases between. Germline V gene lookup returns CDR1 MGHDK and CDR2 SYGVNS. CDR3 size: 14 residues.